The clone carrying this T cell receptor (beta chain) was counted between two and nine times. What it binds is not known. V lost 8 bases and J lost 4; bases outside the gene matches: 6. Germline lookup yields CDR1 SGHTA and CDR2 FQGTGA. The CDR3 totals 14 residues. The sample originates from a study of beta chain features in type 1 diabetes. The study's findings and limits: People with Type 1 diabetes carried modestly yet significantly shorter TCRB CDR3s in all four CD4+ subsets.

cDNA synthesis used the whole RNA isolate, giving expressed TCRB sequences. Using immunoSEQ multiplex PCR, the repertoire was profiled, and TCRdb retains in-frame clones only, with some absent. The data show hundreds of thousands of clones, with about 11% seen just once and 0.017% held by the top ten. The gene calls are TRBV7-3 and TRBJ2-3; 10 nucleotides agree with TRBD2. Sequenced input: naive CD4+ T cells from blood. The receptor was derived from a man younger than 45 with type 1 diabetes. DNA of the CDR3: TGTGCCAGCCGTCTCACTAGCGGGGCAGATACGCAGTATTTT. Amino acids: CASRLTSGADTQYF.